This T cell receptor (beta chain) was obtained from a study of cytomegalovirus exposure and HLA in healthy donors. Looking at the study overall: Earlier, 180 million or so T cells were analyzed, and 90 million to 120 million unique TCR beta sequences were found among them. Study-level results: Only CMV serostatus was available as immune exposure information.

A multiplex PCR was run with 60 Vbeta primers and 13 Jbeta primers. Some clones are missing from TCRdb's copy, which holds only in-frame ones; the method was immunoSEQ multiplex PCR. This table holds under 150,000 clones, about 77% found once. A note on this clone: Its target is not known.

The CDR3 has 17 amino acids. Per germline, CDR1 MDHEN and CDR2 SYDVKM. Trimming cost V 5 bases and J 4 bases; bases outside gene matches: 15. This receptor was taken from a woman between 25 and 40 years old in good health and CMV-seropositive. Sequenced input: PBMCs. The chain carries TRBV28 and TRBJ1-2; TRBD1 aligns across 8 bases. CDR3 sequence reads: CASSRDRPGGLSYGYTF. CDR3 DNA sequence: TGTGCCAGCAGTCGCGACCGCCCAGGGGGCTTAAGCTATGGCTACACCTTC.